The text below deals with one T cell receptor beta chain. The CDR3 runs 13 residues. CDR1 is SGHRS and CDR2 is YFSETQ in the germline V gene. Trimming at V came to 5 bases and at J to 4 bases, leaving 5 bases not matched to a gene. Under the authors' procedure: Estimation of nucleated cell counts was performed using reference gene primer amplification. The protocol was immunoSEQ multiplex PCR, while the TCRdb copy is restricted to in-frame clones and leaves out a portion. For V, J and clone size, that table is used; D and trimming come from the DNA. The sample gives about 38,000 clones, just under 75% of which show up once; 8% to 11% is in the top ten. This entry is derived from a study of blood T cell repertoires in COVID-19. At the level of the study: T cells, B-cell-depleted T cells, or PBMCs provided the cDNA or gDNA that served as material.

One Seattle source followed patients from active infection through their disease course. Sequencing input: peripheral blood. J is TRBJ1-1 and V is TRBV5-1; 7 bases are a match to TRBD1. This TCR derives from a man aged 70-80 years with COVID-19, enrolled during active disease. Here the CDR3 DNA reads TGCGCCAGCAGGTTCGACAGGGCCACTGAAGCTTTCTTT. It encodes CASRFDRATEAFF.